This entry concerns a single TCR beta chain. Its target is not known. This sequence may be a read error, since a much larger clone differs from it by one base. Starting material of approximately 500 ng total RNA yielded TCR beta cDNA via a constant-region primer. Libraries for TCR beta were built through three nested multiplex PCR rounds, which together made up a slightly modified ARM-PCR procedure. The first two PCR rounds used TRBV1-TRBV30 primers with a Cbeta primer, 10 cycles each. TCRdb ran MiXCR on the multiplex PCR reads and lists one entry per CDR3 protein. Here the sample spans 55,000 to 65,000 distinct CDR3 sequences, roughly 70% being singletons. Germline V gene sequence: CDR1 SGHRS, CDR2 YFSETQ. The CDR3 extends over 14 amino acids. The V and J ends lost 0 bases and 1 base respectively, with 7 bases between them. This record belongs to a study of tumor-infiltrating lymphocytes in primary liver carcinoma. Looking at the study overall: Samples returned roughly 3.5 to 7.5 million productive TCRbeta reads each. Read depth did not differ significantly between tissue types.

For each extraction, RNA and DNA were obtained together from about 20-30 mg of unsorted bulk tissue. By surgical resection, the patients were treated for their primary liver carcinoma. Overall study findings and caveats: Tumors significantly exceeded blood in top-250-clone fraction (p = 0.039). About 7-24% of top clones, no more, were shared by all five regions.

This TCR came from a man between 35 and 55 years old with primary liver carcinoma and hepatitis B virus infection. Sequenced sample: liver tumor tissue from sampling region 2. As for subset: tumor region T2, inferior pole. This chain links TRBV5-1 with TRBJ1-1; no clear D. In DNA form, the CDR3 reads TGCGCCAGCAGCTTGGCCCATGGGAACACTGAAGCTTTCTTT. Translated: CASSLAHGNTEAFF.